The 19 T cell receptor beta chains presented below share a single source sample, sequenced in a study of CXCR3-negative and CXCR3-positive naive CD8 T cells. General observations from the study: Comparison of naive cells showed more hydrophobic TRB CDR3s in CXCR3-positive than in CXCR3-negative naive cells.

The TRB cDNA libraries were prepared by 5' RACE with UMI labels. TCRdb derives one entry per CDR3 protein from the 5' RACE reads, leaving out DNA. The sample table sets out under 90,000 distinct CDR3 sequences. Antigens for these TCRs are unknown. Material for sequencing was naive CXCR3+ CD8+ T cells from blood. Subset in this sample: CD45RO-CCR7+CD27+CD95- naive CD8+ T cells expressing CXCR3 (TNR3+). The receptors were gathered from a human donor in good health. Some clones in this sample may be carry-over from other donors' samples.

This chain joins TRBV12-3 or TRBV12-4 and TRBJ2-7; the TRBD2 assignment by TCRdb is unverifiable without DNA. The CDR3 extends over 13 amino acids. CDR3 sequence: CASSLGALGEQYF.

The chain is built from TRBV29-1 and TRBJ2-5; no DNA is available, so the TRBD1 call from TCRdb remains unchecked. CDR3 length equals 18 residues. CDR1 and CDR2 from the germline V gene are SQVTM and ANQGSEA. The CDR3 here is CSVEPVFMAGGNEETQYF.

This chain connects TRBV28 to TRBJ2-7. The CDR3 totals 12 residues. Germline CDR1 reads MDHEN; CDR2 reads SYDVKM. The CDR3 region is CASSSPFYEQYF.

This chain uses TRBV12-3 or TRBV12-4 with TRBJ2-1; TCRdb outputs TRBD2, but without DNA this stays unchecked. The length of the CDR3 is 14 residues. CDR3 sequence reads: CATAVLAGNNEQFF.

This chain connects TRBV25-1 to TRBJ1-2; without DNA, the TCRdb call of TRBD1 cannot be checked. CDR3 length equals 15 residues. Germline V gives CDR1 MGHDK, CDR2 SYGVNS. This CDR3 is CASSDPGGFNYGYTF.

The chain has TRBV12-3 or TRBV12-4 and TRBJ2-1; absent DNA, TCRdb's TRBD2 call cannot be checked. CDR3 length: 16 amino acids. CDR3 protein: CASSLVGWGNYNEQFF.

V and J are TRBV13 and TRBJ2-7. In germline, CDR1 is PRHDT, CDR2 FYEKMQ (reference sequence). CDR3 size: 14 residues. CDR3 region: CSSSLGTGPDEQYF.

The V call is TRBV9, the J call TRBJ1-2; the D call of TRBD1 rests on TCRdb alone, since no DNA is present to check it. From germline, CDR1 is SGDLS and CDR2 YYNGEE. The CDR3 extends over 15 amino acids. CDR3 sequence reads: CASSGIGQGGYGYTF.

This sequence joins TRBV12-3 or TRBV12-4 and TRBJ1-2; TCRdb reports TRBD1, a call that lacks DNA to check it against. There are 12 residues in the CDR3. CDR3 protein: CASSPGSYGYTF.

V and J are TRBV4-1 and TRBJ2-3. The CDR3 length is 14 residues. Germline assignment: CDR1 MGHRA and CDR2 YSYEKL. The CDR3 protein is CASSPYFSADTQYF.

The rearrangement uses TRBV6-8 and TRBJ2-7; no DNA is available, so the TRBD1 call from TCRdb remains unchecked. The CDR3 runs to 16 residues. CDR1 and CDR2 from the germline V gene are MNHGY and SAAAGT. CDR3 residues: CASSYYRRQGSDEQYF.

This chain joins TRBV4-3 and TRBJ1-2; the D call of TRBD1 rests on TCRdb alone, since no DNA is present to check it. Germline CDR1 is LGHNA and CDR2 is YSLEER. The length of the CDR3 is 14 residues. This CDR3 is CASSQDFRGLAYTF.

The rearrangement links TRBV28 to TRBJ2-1; the D call of TRBD1 rests on TCRdb alone, since no DNA is present to check it. The CDR3 contains 11 residues. Germline V gene sequence: CDR1 MDHEN, CDR2 SYDVKM. Here the CDR3 reads CASSPGSEQFF.

This chain connects TRBV6-2 or TRBV6-3 to TRBJ2-2; the D call of TRBD1 rests on TCRdb alone, since no DNA is present to check it. CDR1 and CDR2 from the germline V gene are MNHEY and SVGEGT. CDR3 length equals 14 residues. This CDR3 is CASSSGQDTGELFF.

The chain recombines TRBV27 with TRBJ2-1; TCRdb selects TRBD2, and the lack of DNA leaves this call unchecked. The CDR3 is 14 residues long. Germline CDR1 reads MNHEY; CDR2 reads SMNVEV (reference sequence). The CDR3 loop is CASSSGLAVNEQFF.

V gene TRBV28 combines with J gene TRBJ2-5; TCRdb's D gene call, TRBD2, goes unchecked for lack of DNA. The CDR3 runs 18 residues. Germline CDR1 is MDHEN and CDR2 is SYDVKM. CDR3: CASSLRFQLAEFQETQYF.

The V call is TRBV4-1, the J call TRBJ2-1; the D call of TRBD1 rests on TCRdb alone, since no DNA is present to check it. This CDR3 is built from 13 residues. Germline V lookup: CDR1 MGHRA, CDR2 YSYEKL. The CDR3 sequence is CASSPTGHNEQFF.

The chain carries TRBV11-2 and TRBJ1-1; TCRdb reports TRBD1, a call that lacks DNA to check it against. The germline gives CDR1 SGHAT, CDR2 FQNNGV. This CDR3 contains 16 residues. CDR3: CASSHGTGGGYTEAFF.

CDR3 amino acids: CASSSASSEQYF. The genes are TRBV7-6 and TRBJ2-7. This CDR3 comprises 12 residues. Looked up from germline, CDR1 is SGHVS and CDR2 is FNYEAQ.